Below are 24 T cell receptor beta chains sequenced from a single sample in a study of identical twins. TCRdb re-derived calls from the 5' RACE reads in MiXCR, one entry per CDR3 protein. The repertoire holds roughly 540,000 distinct CDR3 sequences, with roughly 21% as singletons. The data were also submitted as part of a second study, on T cells expressing NK-cell markers.

Sequenced material: CD4+ T cells sorted from blood. These receptors were taken from a woman aged 18-29 years in good health.

This chain joins TRBV10-3 and TRBJ2-7; D remains ambiguous. Germline-derived CDR1 and CDR2 are ENHRY and SYGVKD. Between the trimmed V and J ends, which lost 4 bases and 2 bases, there was a span of 9 bases. This CDR3 comprises 13 residues. CDR3 nucleotide sequence: TGTGCCATCAGTGTTGGCAGAGCCTACGAGCAGTACTTC. It translates to CAISVGRAYEQYF.

This chain links TRBV11-3 with TRBJ2-2; 10 bases are shared with TRBD1. The length of the CDR3 is 15 residues. CDR1 and CDR2 from the germline V gene are SGHNT and YENEEA. The ends lost 5 bases at V and 2 bases at J; junction bases unmatched: 2. The CDR3 loop is CASSRDRGNTGELFF. For the CDR3, the DNA is TGTGCCAGCAGCCGGGACAGGGGAAACACCGGGGAGCTGTTTTTT.

This chain connects TRBV20-1 to TRBJ2-7; 7 positions agree with TRBD2. The CDR3 totals 13 residues. The germline V gene has CDR1 DFQATT and CDR2 SNEGSKA (reference sequence). The V segment lost 0 bases and the J segment 7 bases; nucleotides outside the gene matches: 6. The DNA for the CDR3 is TGCAGTGCTAGAGATAGCGGGCCTGGGGAGCAGTACTTC. Its protein is CSARDSGPGEQYF.

This clonotype was observed a few times. V is TRBV6-2 or TRBV6-3 and J is TRBJ2-7; 9 bases line up with TRBD2. Germline lookup yields CDR1 MNHEY and CDR2 SVGEGT. The CDR3 is 13 residues long. Trimming at V came to 6 bases and at J to 5 bases, leaving 5 bases not matched to a gene. The CDR3 nucleotides read TGTGCCAGCAGCGTAGCGGGAGCCCACGAGCAGTACTTC. Translation gives CASSVAGAHEQYF.

V is TRBV12-3 or TRBV12-4 and J is TRBJ1-1; possible D gene TRBD1, 6 bases. Trimming removed 5 bases from V and 0 bases from J, with 10 bases in between. This CDR3 comprises 14 residues. The CDR3 bases are TGTGCCAGCAGTGCAGACAGGTTGAACACTGAAGCTTTCTTT. This gives the protein CASSADRLNTEAFF.

The chain is built from TRBV5-1 and TRBJ2-7; possible D gene TRBD1, 6 bases. The V end lost 3 bases, the J end lost 6 bases, and 13 bases lay between the germline ends. Germline V gene lookup returns CDR1 SGHRS and CDR2 YFSETQ. The CDR3 length is 13 residues. CDR3 in DNA: TGCGCCAGCAGCTCGACAGGCAACCGCGAGCAGTACTTC. It is translated as CASSSTGNREQYF.

This clonotype was seen a few times. The V call is TRBV19, the J call TRBJ1-6, with 7 bases aligning to TRBD1. V gave up 3 bases and J gave up 4 bases; unmatched junction bases: 3. Per germline, CDR1 LNHDA and CDR2 SQIVND (reference sequence). CDR3 length equals 15 residues. The CDR3 DNA reads TGTGCCAGTAGTATCCAGGGGGTTTATAATTCACCCCTCCACTTT. This sequence encodes CASSIQGVYNSPLHF.

The table lists this clonotype with many counts. The chain recombines TRBV6-1 with TRBJ2-2; no clear D. The CDR3 sequence is 14 residues long. Germline V gives CDR1 MNHNS, CDR2 SASEGT. Trimming took 5 bases from V and 8 from J, leaving 15 bases between them. The CDR3 sequence: CASSNTATSGELFF. The CDR3 DNA reads as TGTGCCAGCAGTAATACAGCCACCTCGGGGGAGCTGTTTTTT.

The rearrangement joins TRBV5-5 to TRBJ2-1; TRBD2 matches at 12 bases. J gave up 6 bases and V 2 bases, and 6 bases lay outside the gene matches. CDR1 is SGHKS and CDR2 is YYEKEE in the germline V gene (reference sequence). The CDR3 contains 16 residues. CDR3 DNA: TGTGCCAGCAGCTTTACTAAACTAGCGGGGGGCAATGAGCAGTTCTTC. Its protein product is CASSFTKLAGGNEQFF.

This clonotype was seen only a few times. The rearrangement uses TRBV20-1 and TRBJ1-5; D is unclear. This CDR3 has 14 residues. Trimming stripped 3 bases from V and 6 bases from J, with 15 bases between. Looked up from germline, CDR1 is DFQATT and CDR2 is SNEGSKA (reference sequence). CDR3 residues: CSASRPGDSQPQHF. CDR3 nucleotides: TGCAGTGCTAGTCGGCCTGGGGATAGTCAGCCCCAGCATTTT.

At least ten counts were recorded for this clonotype. This chain connects TRBV20-1 to TRBJ2-7; possibly TRBD1 for D (5 bases). CDR3 length equals 14 residues. V lost 3 bases and J lost 0, with 12 bases in between. Germline V gene lookup returns CDR1 DFQATT and CDR2 SNEGSKA (reference sequence). The CDR3 spells CSASPQGSSYEQYF. The CDR3 DNA is TGCAGTGCTAGCCCCCAGGGAAGCTCCTACGAGCAGTACTTC.

The chain has TRBV10-3 and TRBJ2-5; 13 nucleotides agree with TRBD2. CDR3 length: 14 residues. Germline V gene lookup returns CDR1 ENHRY and CDR2 SYGVKD. Unmatched junction bases numbered 4, after V lost 10 bases and J lost 2 bases. CDR3 residues: CATGTSGAQETQYF. CDR3 DNA sequence: TGTGCCACCGGGACTAGCGGGGCGCAAGAGACCCAGTACTTC.

This clonotype was found many times. The chain joins TRBV12-3 or TRBV12-4 to TRBJ1-5; D ambiguous. V dropped 6 bases and J dropped 8 bases, with 17 bases sitting between them. This CDR3 contains 14 residues. The CDR3 protein is CASSYSGGNEPQHF. The CDR3 coding sequence is TGTGCCAGCAGCTACAGTGGCGGGAATGAGCCCCAGCATTTT.

The chain employs TRBV21-1 and TRBJ2-7; TRBD1 was called by the table and not checked on the DNA. TRBV21-1 is recorded as a pseudogene. The CDR3 totals 17 residues. Here the CDR3 DNA reads TGTGCCAGCAGCACCCCGCGGGGGGAAAGGGTCTCCTACGAGCAGTACTTC. Its protein product is CASSTPRGERVSYEQYF.

This clonotype has just a few counts. The chain carries TRBV20-1 and TRBJ1-1; no clear D. The CDR3 totals 13 residues. CDR1 and CDR2 (germline): DFQATT, SNEGSKA (reference sequence). Trimming shortened V by 5 bases and J by 1 base, and 11 bases separated the two germline ends. CDR3 sequence: CSAPEGTNTEAFF. CDR3 in DNA: TGCAGTGCTCCCGAGGGTACGAACACTGAAGCTTTCTTT.

This clonotype has at least ten counts. The chain employs TRBV4-2 and TRBJ1-5; D gene unclear. Germline V gene data show CDR1 as LGHNA and CDR2 as YNFKEQ. The CDR3 runs 13 residues. The V gene lost 1 base and the J gene lost 6 bases, with 7 bases spanning the gap. The CDR3 DNA is TGTGCCAGCAGCCAAGGAGACGGTCAGCCCCAGCATTTT. Protein product: CASSQGDGQPQHF.

J is TRBJ2-5 and V is TRBV20-1, with 9 bases matching TRBD2. This CDR3 has 15 residues. V lost 2 bases, J lost 5 bases, and 9 bases stayed unmatched. Germline V gene lookup returns CDR1 DFQATT and CDR2 SNEGSKA (reference sequence). The CDR3 is CSARFGGRARETQYF. In nucleotides, the CDR3 is TGCAGTGCTAGATTCGGCGGGAGGGCCCGGGAGACCCAGTACTTC.

This clonotype was found a few times. The chain employs TRBV27 and TRBJ1-1; the match to TRBD1 covers 7 bases. The germline V gene encodes CDR1 MNHEY and CDR2 SMNVEV (reference sequence). V was pared by 6 bases and J by 3 bases, with 4 bases of the junction left unmatched. CDR3 length: 13 amino acids. This CDR3 reads CASRHDRDTEAFF. CDR3 in DNA: TGTGCCAGCAGACACGACAGGGACACTGAAGCTTTCTTT.

This chain links TRBV7-8 with TRBJ2-6, with D unresolved. Germline CDR1 SGHVS, CDR2 FQNEAQ. V lost 5 bases and J 2 bases, leaving 4 bases between the germline ends. This CDR3 is 13 amino acids long. The CDR3 nucleotides read TGTGCCAGCAGCATGACTGGGGCCAACGTCCTGACTTTC. Its translation: CASSMTGANVLTF.

This clonotype was recorded at least ten times. This rearrangement joins TRBV7-2 to TRBJ2-5; D unclear. In germline, CDR1 is SGHTA, CDR2 FQGNSA. The CDR3 covers 13 residues. Trimming removed 5 bases from V and 5 bases from J, with 12 bases in between. The CDR3 nucleotides are TGTGCCAGCAGCCCCGGAGTACGGGAGACCCAGTACTTC. Translated, it gives CASSPGVRETQYF. Based on the CDR3 plus reference TRBV7-2 and TRBJ2-5, the full variable domain is GAGVSQSPSNKVTEKGKDVELRCDPISGHTALYWYRQSLGQGLEFLIYFQGNSAPDKSGLPSDRFSAERTGGSVSTLTIQRTQQEDSAVYLCASSPGVRETQYFGPGTRLLVL.

About this clonotype: At one boundary the junction diverges from the germline segment, which might be a read error. The gene calls are TRBV5-1 and TRBJ2-1; 7 nucleotides line up with TRBD2. This CDR3 spans 15 amino acids. Germline V gene sequence: CDR1 SGHRS, CDR2 YFSETQ. CDR3 loop: CASSLTGGSYKEQFF. DNA of the CDR3: TGCGCCAGCAGCTTGACGGGGGGATCCTACAAGGAGCAGTTCTTC.

This clonotype was seen only a few times. The chain carries TRBV15 and TRBJ2-4; 9 bases are a match to TRBD2. CDR3 length: 17 residues. The germline CDR1 and CDR2 sequences are LNHNV and YYDKDF (reference sequence). After removal of 3 bases from V and 2 bases from J, the junction contained 8 bases not matched to a gene. The CDR3 sequence: CATSSGGLAGSKNIQYF. CDR3 coding DNA: TGTGCCACCAGCAGTGGGGGGCTAGCGGGGTCCAAAAACATTCAGTACTTC.

The chain uses TRBV10-3 and TRBJ2-7, with D unclear. Per germline, CDR1 ENHRY and CDR2 SYGVKD. This CDR3 spans 11 amino acids. V gave up 8 bases and J gave up 0 bases, with 5 bases separating them. The CDR3 protein is CAIGNSYEQYF. The CDR3 DNA is TGTGCCATCGGGAACTCCTACGAGCAGTACTTC.

The chain employs TRBV5-1 and TRBJ2-3, with 8 bases identical to TRBD1. J gave up 4 bases and V 4 bases, and 8 bases lay outside the gene matches. Germline CDR1 is SGHRS and CDR2 is YFSETQ. CDR3 length: 15 residues. The CDR3 nucleotides read TGCGCCAGCAGCATACGACAGGGGCAGGCAGATACGCAGTATTTT. Amino acid sequence: CASSIRQGQADTQYF.